A selection of T cell receptor beta chains follows, all from one sample in a study of T cells in Graves' hyperthyroidism and ophthalmopathy. Via MiXCR, TCRdb re-called the multiplex PCR reads, giving one row per CDR3 protein. The sample has about 350,000 distinct CDR3 sequences, roughly 15% seen once; the top ten hold roughly a fifth. Input material: blood. These receptors came from an older woman with Graves' ophthalmopathy. Both conserved end residues are part of each CDR3. Each record gives: V gene, D gene, clone size, J gene, CDR3 DNA, CDR3 protein. A D gene is named only where the DNA matches it firmly. Only some rows state a clone size, as once, few, many or a class for expanded clones.

v_call: TRBV12-3/TRBV12-4; d_call: NA; clone_size: NA; j_call: TRBJ2-1; cdr3_nt: TGTGCCAGCATCGCAGGGGCACGTGGGCGGAATGAGCAGTTCTTC; cdr3_aa: CASIAGARGRNEQFF
v_call: TRBV24-1; d_call: NA; clone_size: many; j_call: TRBJ2-5; cdr3_nt: TGTGCCACCAGTCCAGGAAACCGGTTGGAAGAGACCCAGTACTTC; cdr3_aa: CATSPGNRLEETQYF
v_call: TRBV6-1; d_call: TRBD1; clone_size: many; j_call: TRBJ1-2; cdr3_nt: TGTGCCAGCAGTGTCCAACAGGGGGATAGCTATGGCTACACCTTC; cdr3_aa: CASSVQQGDSYGYTF
v_call: TRBV14; d_call: NA; clone_size: NA; j_call: TRBJ2-2; cdr3_nt: TGTGCCAGCAGCCAACCAACCCCCCGAAGCCCCGGGGAGCTGTTTTTT; cdr3_aa: CASSQPTPRSPGELFF
v_call: TRBV5-1; d_call: TRBD2; clone_size: few; j_call: TRBJ2-3; cdr3_nt: TGCGCCAGCAGCTTGGCTAGCGGGAGTATTGATACGCAGTATTTT; cdr3_aa: CASSLASGSIDTQYF
v_call: TRBV6-1; d_call: NA; clone_size: NA; j_call: TRBJ2-7; cdr3_nt: TGTGCCAGCAACAAACAGGGGACTGTCTACGAGCAGTACTTC; cdr3_aa: CASNKQGTVYEQYF
v_call: TRBV11-2; d_call: NA; clone_size: few; j_call: TRBJ1-2; cdr3_nt: TGTGCCAGCTCCATGGGGGCTCGTGGCTACACCTTC; cdr3_aa: CASSMGARGYTF
v_call: TRBV7-8; d_call: TRBD2; clone_size: few; j_call: TRBJ2-1; cdr3_nt: TGTGCCAGCAGCCGAGCGGGAGGGCCCCGGTTGTCCTACAATGAGCAGTTCTTC; cdr3_aa: CASSRAGGPRLSYNEQFF
v_call: TRBV7-3; d_call: NA; clone_size: NA; j_call: TRBJ2-2; cdr3_nt: TGTGCCAGCAGCTTAATAGGGACAACGCCGTCCGGGGAGCTGTTTTTT; cdr3_aa: CASSLIGTTPSGELFF
v_call: TRBV27; d_call: NA; clone_size: many; j_call: TRBJ2-7; cdr3_nt: TGTGCCAGCAGTTTATCATCCGGAGGGTACGAGCAGTACTTC; cdr3_aa: CASSLSSGGYEQYF
v_call: TRBV6-5; d_call: NA; clone_size: NA; j_call: TRBJ2-5; cdr3_nt: TGTGCCAGCAGTTACTCGAACCCTAGCGTCAGCCAGGAGACCCAGTACTTC; cdr3_aa: CASSYSNPSVSQETQYF
v_call: TRBV11-2; d_call: NA; clone_size: many; j_call: TRBJ2-5; cdr3_nt: TGTGCCAGCAGCGAAGGGCTGCAAGAGACCCAGTACTTC; cdr3_aa: CASSEGLQETQYF
v_call: TRBV2; d_call: NA; clone_size: many; j_call: TRBJ2-2; cdr3_nt: TGTGCCAGCAGTACGCCGCCCGGAGGATACAGTCGGGAGCTGTTTTTT; cdr3_aa: CASSTPPGGYSRELFF
v_call: TRBV12-3/TRBV12-4; d_call: TRBD1; clone_size: many; j_call: TRBJ1-3; cdr3_nt: TGTGCCAGCAGCCTAACAGGGGCGGGCGAAAACACCATATATTTT; cdr3_aa: CASSLTGAGENTIYF
v_call: TRBV10-3; d_call: NA; clone_size: NA; j_call: TRBJ2-7; cdr3_nt: TGTGCCATCAACCCAAGGGGGACATCAACCTACGAGCAGTACTTC; cdr3_aa: CAINPRGTSTYEQYF
v_call: TRBV6-1; d_call: NA; clone_size: many; j_call: TRBJ2-7; cdr3_nt: TGTGCCAGCAGCCCTTACCCCCCCGAATACGAGCAGTACTTC; cdr3_aa: CASSPYPPEYEQYF
v_call: TRBV3-1; d_call: TRBD2; clone_size: many; j_call: TRBJ2-3; cdr3_nt: TGTGCCAGCAGCCAAGCAGCGGGAGCGGGCAGCACAGATACGCAGTATTTT; cdr3_aa: CASSQAAGAGSTDTQYF
v_call: TRBV28; d_call: TRBD2; clone_size: many; j_call: TRBJ2-7; cdr3_nt: TGTGCCAGCAGTCCCATAGCGGGAGGGCCCTACGAGCAGTACTTC; cdr3_aa: CASSPIAGGPYEQYF
v_call: TRBV20-1; d_call: NA; clone_size: NA; j_call: TRBJ2-7; cdr3_nt: TGCAGTGCCATCAAAGGGGGCGAGCAGTACTTC; cdr3_aa: CSAIKGGEQYF
v_call: TRBV11-3; d_call: NA; clone_size: many; j_call: TRBJ1-1; cdr3_nt: TGTGCCAGCAGCTTGGACACCATGAACACTGAAGCTTTCTTT; cdr3_aa: CASSLDTMNTEAFF
v_call: TRBV9; d_call: NA; clone_size: NA; j_call: TRBJ2-5; cdr3_nt: TGTGCCAGCAGCGTAGGAGCTAAACAAGAGACCCAGTACTTC; cdr3_aa: CASSVGAKQETQYF
v_call: TRBV15; d_call: NA; clone_size: NA; j_call: TRBJ2-2; cdr3_nt: TGTGCCACCAGCAGAGGCCGGACAGCCGGGGAGCTGTTTTTT; cdr3_aa: CATSRGRTAGELFF
v_call: TRBV5-1; d_call: NA; clone_size: many; j_call: TRBJ2-3; cdr3_nt: TGCGCCAGCAGCTTACCGTCAGGGGCAGATACGCAGTATTTT; cdr3_aa: CASSLPSGADTQYF
v_call: TRBV11-3; d_call: TRBD1; clone_size: NA; j_call: TRBJ2-7; cdr3_nt: TGTGCCAGCAGCTTACCCTCGACAGGGCCCTACGAGCAGTACTTC; cdr3_aa: CASSLPSTGPYEQYF
v_call: TRBV28; d_call: NA; clone_size: many; j_call: TRBJ2-3; cdr3_nt: TGTGCCAGCAACCCCTTGGGGGGCGGGGGCACAGATACGCAGTATTTT; cdr3_aa: CASNPLGGGGTDTQYF
v_call: TRBV7-8; d_call: NA; clone_size: many; j_call: TRBJ1-5; cdr3_nt: TGTGCCAGCAGCTTAGACAGGTTCTTCAATCAGCCCCAGCATTTT; cdr3_aa: CASSLDRFFNQPQHF
v_call: TRBV12-3/TRBV12-4; d_call: NA; clone_size: few; j_call: TRBJ1-4; cdr3_nt: TGTGCCAGCAGCCTACAGGGCTTTACTAATGAAAAACTGTTTTTT; cdr3_aa: CASSLQGFTNEKLFF
v_call: TRBV20-1; d_call: NA; clone_size: NA; j_call: TRBJ2-7; cdr3_nt: TGCAGTGCTAGAGTAACGGGAGCCCTCTACGAGCAGTACTTC; cdr3_aa: CSARVTGALYEQYF
v_call: TRBV6-1; d_call: TRBD2; clone_size: few; j_call: TRBJ2-7; cdr3_nt: TGCGCCAGCAGTACCGGGACTAGCAGGCAATACGAGCAGTACTTC; cdr3_aa: CASSTGTSRQYEQYF
v_call: TRBV5-1; d_call: NA; clone_size: many; j_call: TRBJ2-7; cdr3_nt: TGCGCCAGCACCTGGGGGCCCCGCGGGACAGAGTCCTACGAGCAGTACTTC; cdr3_aa: CASTWGPRGTESYEQYF
v_call: TRBV12-3/TRBV12-4; d_call: NA; clone_size: many; j_call: TRBJ1-6; cdr3_nt: TGTGCCAGCAGTTTGTCAGGGGCTAACAATTCACCCCTCCACTTT; cdr3_aa: CASSLSGANNSPLHF
v_call: TRBV20-1; d_call: TRBD1; clone_size: NA; j_call: TRBJ2-2; cdr3_nt: TGCAGTGCTAGAGGCGACGGCAGGGGGAACGGGGAGCTGTTTTTT; cdr3_aa: CSARGDGRGNGELFF
v_call: TRBV10-3; d_call: NA; clone_size: NA; j_call: TRBJ2-2; cdr3_nt: TGTGCCATCAGTAGGCCGACAGGGAACACCGGGGAGCTGTTTTTT; cdr3_aa: CAISRPTGNTGELFF
v_call: TRBV6-5; d_call: NA; clone_size: few; j_call: TRBJ2-1; cdr3_nt: TGTGCCAGCAGTTACTCGAGGGGGGTAAAGAATGAGCAGTTCTTC; cdr3_aa: CASSYSRGVKNEQFF
v_call: TRBV5-6; d_call: NA; clone_size: NA; j_call: TRBJ1-3; cdr3_nt: TGTGCCAGCTCGGGGTCGTCCTACTCTGGAAACACCATATATTTT; cdr3_aa: CASSGSSYSGNTIYF
v_call: TRBV4-2; d_call: NA; clone_size: NA; j_call: TRBJ1-6; cdr3_nt: TGTGCCAGCAGCCAAGCGGGTTTCAGTAATTCACCCCTCCACTTT; cdr3_aa: CASSQAGFSNSPLHF
v_call: TRBV2; d_call: TRBD1; clone_size: NA; j_call: TRBJ1-1; cdr3_nt: TGTGCCAGCAGTGAAACCGGGACAGGAGCTTTCTTT; cdr3_aa: CASSETGTGAFF
v_call: TRBV2; d_call: NA; clone_size: many; j_call: TRBJ1-2; cdr3_nt: TGTGCCAGCAGTGAGCGACAGTATGGCTACACCTTC; cdr3_aa: CASSERQYGYTF
v_call: TRBV29-1; d_call: NA; clone_size: many; j_call: TRBJ1-2; cdr3_nt: TGCAGCGTTGATAACAGCTTCTATGGCTACACCTTC; cdr3_aa: CSVDNSFYGYTF
v_call: TRBV7-2; d_call: NA; clone_size: many; j_call: TRBJ2-7; cdr3_nt: TGTGCCAGCAGCTTAGGGGCCAGTAGCTCCTACGAGCAGTACTTC; cdr3_aa: CASSLGASSSYEQYF
v_call: TRBV5-5; d_call: NA; clone_size: NA; j_call: TRBJ2-7; cdr3_nt: TGTGCCAGCAGCTCGACAGACGAGCAGTACTTC; cdr3_aa: CASSSTDEQYF
v_call: TRBV6-2/TRBV6-3; d_call: NA; clone_size: NA; j_call: TRBJ1-6; cdr3_nt: TGTGCCAGCAGTTACAGGAGAAATTCACCCCTCCACTTT; cdr3_aa: CASSYRRNSPLHF
v_call: TRBV20-1; d_call: TRBD2; clone_size: NA; j_call: TRBJ2-5; cdr3_nt: TGCAGTGCTGGATTACTAGCGTCAGAGACCCAGTACTTC; cdr3_aa: CSAGLLASETQYF
v_call: TRBV12-5; d_call: NA; clone_size: NA; j_call: TRBJ2-2; cdr3_nt: TGTGCTAGTGGTTTGGTAGGCTCTGGGGAGCTGTTTTTT; cdr3_aa: CASGLVGSGELFF
v_call: TRBV5-1; d_call: TRBD2; clone_size: NA; j_call: TRBJ2-1; cdr3_nt: TGCGCCAGCAGCTTGAGAGGACTAGCGGGAATAGTAGGCTACAATGAGCAGTTCTTC; cdr3_aa: CASSLRGLAGIVGYNEQFF
v_call: TRBV5-1; d_call: NA; clone_size: many; j_call: TRBJ2-7; cdr3_nt: TGCGCCAGCAGCTTGGAGTCTGGACAGAGCTACGAGCAGTACTTC; cdr3_aa: CASSLESGQSYEQYF
v_call: TRBV7-9; d_call: TRBD2; clone_size: NA; j_call: TRBJ2-2; cdr3_nt: TGTGCCAGCAGAGCGGCGGGGACAGGGATTTTACTAGCGGGAGTAACCGGGGAGCTGTTTTTT; cdr3_aa: CASRAAGTGILLAGVTGELFF
v_call: TRBV6-6; d_call: NA; clone_size: many; j_call: TRBJ2-5; cdr3_nt: TGTGCCAGCAGTTACTCGATCTCGAGGGAGACCCAGTACTTC; cdr3_aa: CASSYSISRETQYF